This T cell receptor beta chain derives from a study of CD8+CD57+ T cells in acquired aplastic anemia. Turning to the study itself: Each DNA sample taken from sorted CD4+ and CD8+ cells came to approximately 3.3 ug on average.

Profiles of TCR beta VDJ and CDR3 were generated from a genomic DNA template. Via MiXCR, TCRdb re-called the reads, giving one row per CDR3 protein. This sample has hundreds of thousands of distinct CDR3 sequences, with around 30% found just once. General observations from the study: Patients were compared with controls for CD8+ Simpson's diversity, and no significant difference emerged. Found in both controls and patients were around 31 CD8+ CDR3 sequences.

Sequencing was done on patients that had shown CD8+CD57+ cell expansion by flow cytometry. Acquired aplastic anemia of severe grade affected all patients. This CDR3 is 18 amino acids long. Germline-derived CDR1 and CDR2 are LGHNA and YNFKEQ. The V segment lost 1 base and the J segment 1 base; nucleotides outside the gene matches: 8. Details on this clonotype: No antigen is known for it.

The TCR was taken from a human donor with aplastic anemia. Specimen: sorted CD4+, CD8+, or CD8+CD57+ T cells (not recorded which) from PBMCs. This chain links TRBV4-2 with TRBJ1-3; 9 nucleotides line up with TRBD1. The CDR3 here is CASSQGTGGDRSGNTIYF. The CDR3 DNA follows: TGTGCCAGCAGCCAAGGTACAGGGGGCGACAGATCTGGAAACACCATATATTTT.